The 30 T cell receptor beta chains listed next were all sequenced from one sample in a study of T cell responses to AZD1222 COVID-19 vaccine. The table came from immunoSEQ multiplex PCR; TCRdb's copy has only in-frame clones and leaves some out. The sample carries around 120,000 clones, roughly 90% recorded once. The specimen comprised peripheral blood, sampled 28 days after the second AZD1222 dose. The receptors originated from an adult who received the AZD1222 COVID-19 vaccine.

This chain connects TRBV6-5 to TRBJ1-2, with 8 bases aligning to TRBD1. Unmatched junction bases numbered 8, after V lost 10 bases and J lost 7 bases. CDR3 size: 12 residues. The germline gives CDR1 MNHEY, CDR2 SVGAGI. The CDR3 nucleotides are TGTGCCATCCTAGACAGGGGTCGTGGCTACACCTTC. It codes for CAILDRGRGYTF.

This clone is a singleton in its sample. This chain joins TRBV5-6 and TRBJ1-2; possibly TRBD1 for D (5 bases). CDR3 length equals 14 residues. With 3 bases removed from V and 4 bases from J, the gap between germline ends came to 13 bases. Looked up from germline, CDR1 is SGHDT and CDR2 is YYEEEE. CDR3 residues: CASSSTATGYGYTF. CDR3 nucleotides: TGTGCCAGCAGCTCGACGGCAACAGGCTATGGCTACACCTTC. Full variable domain (rest looked up from reference TRBV5-6 and TRBJ1-2): DAGVTQSPTHLIKTRGQQVTLRCSPKSGHDTVSWYQQALGQGPQFIFQYYEEEERQRGNFPDRFSGHQFPNYSSELNVNALLLGDSALYLCASSSTATGYGYTFGSGTRLTVV.

The chain combines TRBV6-1 with TRBJ2-2; D might be TRBD1 (5 bases). This CDR3 has 14 amino acids. Germline-derived CDR1 and CDR2 are MNHNS and SASEGT. The germline V and J ends were trimmed by 2 bases and 6 bases, with 10 bases remaining between them. The CDR3 loop reads CASSEMGRAGELFF. CDR3 sequence (DNA): TGTGCCAGCAGTGAAATGGGCAGGGCCGGGGAGCTGTTTTTT.

The chain carries TRBV28 and TRBJ1-5; TRBD1 is a possible D gene (5 bases). Between the trimmed V and J ends, which lost 6 bases and 1 base, there was a span of 13 bases. Germline-derived CDR1 and CDR2 are MDHEN and SYDVKM. This CDR3 is 15 amino acids long. CDR3 amino acids: CASSLGGLSNQPQHF. The CDR3 nucleotides are TGTGCCAGCAGCCTGGGGGGGTTGAGCAATCAGCCCCAGCATTTT.

The rearrangement uses TRBV7-9 and TRBJ1-2, with D possibly TRBD1 on 5 matching bases. In germline, CDR1 is SEHNR, CDR2 FQNEAQ (reference sequence). Trimming shortened V by 1 base and J by 4 bases, and 10 bases separated the two germline ends. This CDR3 comprises 14 residues. The CDR3 coding sequence is TGTGCCAGCAGCTTAGACGGGGCTGGCTATGGCTACACCTTC. This translates into CASSLDGAGYGYTF.

CDR3 nucleotides: TGCGCCAGCAGCTTGGCCGTGGATGAAGCTTTCTTT. Protein product: CASSLAVDEAFF. This sequence joins TRBV5-1 and TRBJ1-1; D gene unclear. Trimming removed 0 bases from V and 7 bases from J, with 7 bases in between. CDR3 length: 12 residues. Germline V gene sequence: CDR1 SGHRS, CDR2 YFSETQ.

V gene TRBV2 combines with J gene TRBJ1-1; D is possibly TRBD1 (5 bases). Trimming stripped 4 bases from V and 4 bases from J, with 13 bases between. The germline V gene has CDR1 SNHLY and CDR2 FYNNEI. The CDR3 covers 14 residues. The CDR3 DNA is TGTGCCAGCAGTGGGGCCAGGGAGGGCACTGAAGCTTTCTTT. This sequence encodes CASSGAREGTEAFF.

This chain connects TRBV29-1 to TRBJ2-2; TRBD2 aligns across 7 bases. The CDR3 has 15 amino acids. Trimming removed 3 bases from V and 2 bases from J; junction bases left unmatched: 6. The germline V gene has CDR1 SQVTM and CDR2 ANQGSEA. Written as DNA, the CDR3 is TGCAGCGTTGACTTTTCTAGCGGAAACACCGGGGAGCTGTTTTTT. It specifies CSVDFSSGNTGELFF.

The DNA of the CDR3 is TGTGCCAGCAGTCAAGGGGGGAGGCTCTCACTGGTCTACGAGCAGTACTTC. Translating gives CASSQGGRLSLVYEQYF. The chain employs TRBV21-1 and TRBJ2-7. TRBV21-1 is deemed a pseudogene. This CDR3 is built from 17 residues.

The genes are TRBV28 and TRBJ2-5, with 12 bases identical to TRBD2. V lost 4 bases, J lost 4 bases, and 7 bases stayed unmatched. Germline values: CDR1 MDHEN, CDR2 SYDVKM. The CDR3 length is 16 residues. DNA for the CDR3: TGTGCCAGCAGTTCCCCGGGACTAGCGGGTCTAGAGACCCAGTACTTC. Its translation is CASSSPGLAGLETQYF.

This clone occurred once. The V call is TRBV18, the J call TRBJ2-5; D is unresolved. The V end lost 3 bases, the J end lost 1 base, and 9 bases lay between the germline ends. This CDR3 region has 14 residues. Germline V gene lookup returns CDR1 KGHSH and CDR2 LQKENI. As DNA, the CDR3 is TGTGCCAGCTCACCCTTAAATTCCCAAGAGACCCAGTACTTC. Its translation is CASSPLNSQETQYF.

This chain connects TRBV12-3 or TRBV12-4 to TRBJ1-1, with D possibly being TRBD1 (5 bases). Trimming removed 6 bases from V and 0 bases from J, with 8 bases in between. The CDR3 has 13 residues. The CDR3 is CASRSDMNTEAFF. CDR3 coding DNA: TGTGCCAGCAGATCGGACATGAACACTGAAGCTTTCTTT.

The chain carries TRBV24-1 and TRBJ1-2; D not resolved. Germline values: CDR1 KGHDR, CDR2 SFDVKD. V lost 6 bases to trimming and J lost 8 bases, with 9 bases between them. This CDR3 has 11 residues. This CDR3 reads CATSPSQGYTF. As DNA, the CDR3 is TGTGCCACCAGTCCCTCGCAAGGCTACACCTTC.

This clone was counted a few times. CDR3 DNA sequence: TGTGCCAGCTCACCGACCGGAGAGGGGGCGAGCTATGGCTACACCTTC. It is translated as CASSPTGEGASYGYTF. The rearrangement joins TRBV18 to TRBJ1-2; 7 bases fit TRBD1. Unmatched junction bases numbered 11, after V lost 3 bases and J lost 4 bases. The CDR3 covers 16 residues. Germline V gene lookup returns CDR1 KGHSH and CDR2 LQKENI.

The rearrangement uses TRBV5-8 and TRBJ1-4; perhaps TRBD1 as D (6 bases). The CDR3 length is 17 residues. Between the trimmed V and J ends, which lost 6 bases and 12 bases, there was a span of 30 bases. Germline CDR1 is SGHTS and CDR2 is YDEGEE. CDR3 nucleotide sequence: TGTGCCAGCAACACTTGGGACGAGGGGGGCCCAGACGTTGAACTGTTTTTT. Translating gives CASNTWDEGGPDVELFF. The entire variable domain, with the rest obtained from reference TRBV5-8 and TRBJ1-4, is as follows: EAGVTQSPTHLIKTRGQQATLRCSPISGHTSVYWYQQALGLGLQFLLWYDEGEERNRGNFPPRFSGRQFPNYSSELNVNALELEDSALYLCASNTWDEGGPDVELFFGSGTQLSVL.

The gene calls are TRBV2 and TRBJ2-7; TRBD2 matches at 13 bases. The V segment lost 4 bases and the J segment 5 bases; nucleotides outside the gene matches: 5. Germline CDR1 is SNHLY and CDR2 is FYNNEI. This CDR3 is built from 15 residues. The CDR3 here is CASSGTSGRLDEQYF. The CDR3 DNA is TGTGCCAGCAGTGGGACTAGCGGGAGACTCGACGAGCAGTACTTC. The variable domain in full, completed from reference TRBV2 and TRBJ2-7, reads EPEVTQTPSHQVTQMGQEVILRCVPISNHLYFYWYRQILGQKVEFLVSFYNNEISEKSEIFDDQFSVERPDGSNFTLKIRSTKLEDSAMYFCASSGTSGRLDEQYFGPGTRLTVT.

This rearrangement joins TRBV4-1 to TRBJ1-1, with 7 bases identical to TRBD1. The CDR3 totals 17 residues. The ends lost 4 bases at V and 1 base at J; junction bases unmatched: 12. Germline loops: CDR1 MGHRA, CDR2 YSYEKL. CDR3 protein: CASSLQPLGQENTEAFF. CDR3 bases: TGCGCCAGCAGCCTCCAGCCCCTAGGACAGGAGAACACTGAAGCTTTCTTT.

The DNA of the CDR3 is TGTGCCAGCAGCTTAGGGGCAGGGGTGAACACTGAAGCTTTCTTT. Residues: CASSLGAGVNTEAFF. The V gene is TRBV7-2, the J gene TRBJ1-1; D may be TRBD1 (6 bases). This CDR3 is 15 amino acids long. Between the trimmed V and J ends, which lost 1 base and 0 bases, there was a span of 9 bases. Germline V lookup: CDR1 SGHTA, CDR2 FQGNSA. Supplemented by reference TRBV7-2 and TRBJ1-1, the full variable domain reads GAGVSQSPSNKVTEKGKDVELRCDPISGHTALYWYRQSLGQGLEFLIYFQGNSAPDKSGLPSDRFSAERTGGSVSTLTIQRTQQEDSAVYLCASSLGAGVNTEAFFGQGTRLTVV.

The genes are TRBV6-1 and TRBJ1-6; 7 bases match TRBD1. Per germline, CDR1 MNHNS and CDR2 SASEGT. J gave up 3 bases and V 6 bases, and 5 bases lay outside the gene matches. This CDR3 spans 15 amino acids. The CDR3 loop is CASRVGTDYNSPLHF. In nucleotides, the CDR3 is TGTGCCAGCAGAGTAGGGACAGACTATAATTCACCCCTCCACTTT.

The chain has TRBV10-2 and TRBJ2-7; no clear D gene. Trimming shortened V by 1 base and J by 4 bases, and 8 bases separated the two germline ends. Germline CDR1 reads WSHSY; CDR2 reads SAAADI. The CDR3 runs 13 residues. CDR3 loop: CASSEYAGYEQYF. CDR3 nucleotides: TGCGCCAGCAGTGAGTACGCCGGATACGAGCAGTACTTC.

The rearrangement links TRBV11-2 to TRBJ1-2; the D gene is possibly TRBD1 (6 bases). Per the germline V gene, CDR1 is SGHAT and CDR2 is FQNNGV. The V end was cut by 5 bases, the J end by 0 bases, with 13 bases between. The CDR3 sequence is 15 residues long. Here the CDR3 DNA reads TGTGCCAGCAGCCATGACAGGCTAACTAACTATGGCTACACCTTC. Encoded protein: CASSHDRLTNYGYTF. The full variable domain, in which reference TRBV11-2 and TRBJ1-2 provide the parts outside the CDR3, is EAGVAQSPRYKIIEKRQSVAFWCNPISGHATLYWYQQILGQGPKLLIQFQNNGVVDDSQLPKDRFSAERLKGVDSTLKIQPAKLEDSAVYLCASSHDRLTNYGYTFGSGTRLTVV.

The chain employs TRBV28 and TRBJ2-7, with 7 positions matching TRBD2. V lost 4 bases, J lost 4 bases, and 7 bases stayed unmatched. This CDR3 has 14 residues. Germline V lookup: CDR1 MDHEN, CDR2 SYDVKM. CDR3 DNA sequence: TGTGCCAGCAGTTCTTTAGCGGGCCATTACGAGCAGTACTTC. Protein sequence: CASSSLAGHYEQYF.

This chain uses TRBV19 with TRBJ2-3; D gene ambiguous. V was pared by 1 base and J by 0 bases, with 14 bases between. This CDR3 contains 17 residues. Germline assignment: CDR1 LNHDA and CDR2 SQIVND (reference sequence). The CDR3 loop reads CASSIGAAAASTDTQYF. CDR3 in DNA: TGTGCCAGTAGTATAGGGGCGGCGGCAGCTAGCACAGATACGCAGTATTTT.

The V gene is TRBV3-1 (or the pseudogene TRBV3-2), the J gene TRBJ2-7, with D unclear. V gave up 3 bases and J gave up 5 bases, with 5 bases separating them. The CDR3 loop spans 11 amino acids. Germline CDR1 LGHDT, CDR2 YNNKEL (reference sequence). CDR3 residues: CASSHIDEQYF. CDR3 nucleotides: TGTGCCAGCAGCCATATTGACGAGCAGTACTTC.

The J gene is TRBJ2-1, the V gene TRBV11-2, with 9 nucleotides matching TRBD1. From germline, CDR1 is SGHAT and CDR2 FQNNGV. Germline trimming cut 5 bases from V and 6 bases from J; bases unmatched to any gene: 14. CDR3 size: 17 residues. The CDR3 sequence: CASSASRDRVKFNEQFF. CDR3 coding DNA: TGTGCCAGCAGCGCCTCCCGGGACAGGGTGAAATTCAATGAGCAGTTCTTC.

V usage is TRBV6-5 and J usage is TRBJ1-6, with 10 bases lining up with TRBD1. With 6 bases clipped from V and 9 bases from J, the junction kept 8 bases outside the gene matches. CDR3 length: 15 amino acids. Germline V lookup: CDR1 MNHEY, CDR2 SVGAGI. CDR3 in amino acids: CASSPLGTGVSPLHF. The DNA for the CDR3 is TGTGCCAGCAGCCCACTTGGGACAGGGGTTTCACCCCTCCACTTT.

The chain uses TRBV25-1 and TRBJ1-1, with D hard to call. There are 15 residues in the CDR3. The V gene lost 6 bases and the J gene lost 1 base, with 15 bases spanning the gap. The germline V gene encodes CDR1 MGHDK and CDR2 SYGVNS. The CDR3 loop reads CASSDPTGSNTEAFF. The CDR3 DNA sequence: TGTGCCAGCAGCGACCCAACGGGATCGAACACTGAAGCTTTCTTT.

CDR3 sequence reads: CASRDRATDTQYF. DNA for the CDR3: TGTGCCAGTAGGGACAGGGCCACAGATACGCAGTATTTT. The V gene is TRBV19, the J gene TRBJ2-3; the match to TRBD1 covers 8 bases. Unmatched junction bases numbered 1, after V lost 6 bases and J lost 2 bases. Germline V gives CDR1 LNHDA, CDR2 SQIVND (reference sequence). The CDR3 totals 13 residues.

This clone occurred once. The rearrangement links TRBV6-5 to TRBJ1-3; D uncertain. Germline-derived CDR1 and CDR2 are MNHEY and SVGAGI. Trimming left V 2 bases short and J 6 bases short, with 8 bases between. CDR3 length: 13 residues. The CDR3 region is CASSYDGENTIYF. Written as DNA, the CDR3 is TGTGCCAGCAGTTACGACGGAGAAAACACCATATATTTT.

This rearrangement joins TRBV19 to TRBJ1-5; maybe TRBD1 (5 bases). The CDR3 has 16 amino acids. V was clipped by 6 bases and J by 2 bases, with 17 bases between them. The germline CDR1 and CDR2 sequences are LNHDA and SQIVND (reference sequence). CDR3 bases: TGTGCCAGTAGCACGACAGTTAGGGGAGGCAATCAGCCCCAGCATTTT. It specifies CASSTTVRGGNQPQHF.